Listed below are T cell receptor beta chains from one sample, sequenced in a study of blood T cell repertoires in COVID-19. The protocol was immunoSEQ multiplex PCR, while the TCRdb copy is restricted to in-frame clones and leaves out a portion. Among about 260,000 clones, 86% were seen once, and the ten largest hold approximately 2%. The sample consisted of peripheral blood. These receptor sequences come from a young man with active or convalescent COVID-19. Each CDR3 is given with its conserved first and last residue. A D gene is named only where the DNA matches it firmly. Clone size is stated in some rows and not others, as once, few, many or a class when expanded.

j_gene: TRBJ1-6
v_gene: TRBV6-5
d_gene: NA
abundance: once
CDR3nt: TGTGCCAGCAACCGGGTAGTTGGGTCACCCCTCCACTTT
CDR3aa: CASNRVVGSPLHF

j_gene: TRBJ1-4
v_gene: TRBV25-1
d_gene: TRBD1
abundance: NA
CDR3nt: TGTGCCAGCCTGGGCAGGGGGCATGAAAAACTGTTTTTT
CDR3aa: CASLGRGHEKLFF

j_gene: TRBJ1-1
v_gene: TRBV7-2
d_gene: NA
abundance: NA
CDR3nt: TGTGCCAGCAGCCCACAGTGGACAGCGACAAGTGAAGCTTTCTTT
CDR3aa: CASSPQWTATSEAFF

j_gene: TRBJ2-5
v_gene: TRBV18
d_gene: NA
abundance: NA
CDR3nt: TGTGCCAGCTCACCGTGGGGGGAAGAGACCCAGTACTTC
CDR3aa: CASSPWGEETQYF

j_gene: TRBJ1-4
v_gene: TRBV28
d_gene: TRBD1
abundance: once
CDR3nt: TGTGCCAGCAGTTTACCAGGGGGTGCCGCAACTAATGAAAAACTGTTTTTT
CDR3aa: CASSLPGGAATNEKLFF

j_gene: TRBJ2-7
v_gene: TRBV6-2/TRBV6-3
d_gene: NA
abundance: NA
CDR3nt: TGTGCCAGCAGTAAAGGGGGAGCCCCCTACGAGCAGTACTTC
CDR3aa: CASSKGGAPYEQYF

j_gene: TRBJ2-5
v_gene: TRBV6-1
d_gene: TRBD2
abundance: once
CDR3nt: TGTGCCAGCAGTGAATCCCCTGGTGGACTAGCGGGGGGGGAGACCCAGTACTTC
CDR3aa: CASSESPGGLAGGETQYF

j_gene: TRBJ2-7
v_gene: TRBV10-1
d_gene: TRBD1
abundance: NA
CDR3nt: TGCGCCAGCAGTGCCGGGACAGCCGACTACGAGCAGTACTTC
CDR3aa: CASSAGTADYEQYF

j_gene: TRBJ1-1
v_gene: TRBV7-2
d_gene: NA
abundance: NA
CDR3nt: TGTGCCAGCACGACTAGGGGCACTTGGGGCGGTGGTAGGGCTTTCTTT
CDR3aa: CASTTRGTWGGGRAFF

j_gene: TRBJ1-6
v_gene: TRBV4-2
d_gene: NA
abundance: NA
CDR3nt: TGTGCCAGCAGCCAAGATCGGGAAGGCAGTTATTATGGTTCACCCCTCCACTTT
CDR3aa: CASSQDREGSYYGSPLHF

j_gene: TRBJ2-3
v_gene: TRBV19
d_gene: NA
abundance: NA
CDR3nt: TGTGCCAGTAGTCCCGCGTCTAGGAGCACAGATACGCAGTATTTT
CDR3aa: CASSPASRSTDTQYF

j_gene: TRBJ1-3
v_gene: TRBV4-1
d_gene: NA
abundance: once
CDR3nt: TGCGCCAGCAGCGCCAGCGGATTACTAAAAGGACAGACTTCTGGAAACACCATATATTTT
CDR3aa: CASSASGLLKGQTSGNTIYF

j_gene: TRBJ2-2
v_gene: TRBV9
d_gene: TRBD2
abundance: once
CDR3nt: TGTGCCAGCAGCCCGGGGGGACTTTCCACCGGGGAGCTGTTTTTT
CDR3aa: CASSPGGLSTGELFF

j_gene: TRBJ1-2
v_gene: TRBV4-1
d_gene: NA
abundance: NA
CDR3nt: TGCGCCAGCCTAACCGGGGGAGGAGGCTACACCTTC
CDR3aa: CASLTGGGGYTF

j_gene: TRBJ2-6
v_gene: TRBV6-5
d_gene: NA
abundance: NA
CDR3nt: TGTGCCAGCAGTTACACAGACTCTGGGGCCAACGTCCTGACTTTC
CDR3aa: CASSYTDSGANVLTF

j_gene: TRBJ1-6
v_gene: TRBV15
d_gene: TRBD1
abundance: NA
CDR3nt: TGTGCCACCAGCAGAGATGAATGGGGACAGCCTTCGTCGCCCCTCCACTTT
CDR3aa: CATSRDEWGQPSSPLHF

j_gene: TRBJ1-3
v_gene: TRBV9
d_gene: TRBD1
abundance: NA
CDR3nt: TGTGCCAGCAGCCCCGACAGGGTTGCCGGAAACACCATATATTTT
CDR3aa: CASSPDRVAGNTIYF

j_gene: TRBJ2-2
v_gene: TRBV7-3
d_gene: NA
abundance: NA
CDR3nt: TGTGCCAGCAGCCTACGAGGGGGACGGAACACCGGGGAGCTGTTTTTT
CDR3aa: CASSLRGGRNTGELFF

j_gene: TRBJ2-1
v_gene: TRBV19
d_gene: TRBD2
abundance: NA
CDR3nt: TGTGCCAGTAGTGAGGTAGCGGGGGGGCCCCACAATGAGCAGTTCTTC
CDR3aa: CASSEVAGGPHNEQFF

j_gene: TRBJ2-7
v_gene: TRBV4-3
d_gene: NA
abundance: NA
CDR3nt: TGCGCCAGCAGCCCTGCGCTCGGGGTGGGAGAGCAGTACTTC
CDR3aa: CASSPALGVGEQYF

j_gene: TRBJ2-7
v_gene: TRBV19
d_gene: TRBD1
abundance: NA
CDR3nt: TGTGCCAGTAGTATTAGATACGAGGGGGCCCCCTACGAGCAGTACTTC
CDR3aa: CASSIRYEGAPYEQYF

j_gene: TRBJ2-2
v_gene: TRBV11-2
d_gene: TRBD1
abundance: NA
CDR3nt: TGTGCCAGCAGCGACTTTGAGGGACAGGGGGGCCCCGGGGAGCTGTTTTTT
CDR3aa: CASSDFEGQGGPGELFF

j_gene: TRBJ1-6
v_gene: TRBV9
d_gene: TRBD1
abundance: NA
CDR3nt: TGTGCCAGCAGCGACGGGACAGGGTACTCACCCCTCCACTTT
CDR3aa: CASSDGTGYSPLHF

j_gene: TRBJ2-5
v_gene: TRBV9
d_gene: TRBD2
abundance: NA
CDR3nt: TGTGCCAGCAGCCCCCCCCCGTGGTCGGGGGGGGCCTGGGAGACCCAGTACTTC
CDR3aa: CASSPPPWSGGAWETQYF

j_gene: TRBJ2-3
v_gene: TRBV2
d_gene: TRBD2
abundance: NA
CDR3nt: TGTGCCGCTGGGACTAGGCGGACAGATACGCAGTATTTT
CDR3aa: CAAGTRRTDTQYF

j_gene: TRBJ2-2
v_gene: TRBV7-8
d_gene: NA
abundance: NA
CDR3nt: TGTGCCAGCAGCTTAGCCTCGCGCGGGGTCGGGGAGCTGTTTTTT
CDR3aa: CASSLASRGVGELFF

j_gene: TRBJ2-7
v_gene: TRBV6-2/TRBV6-3
d_gene: NA
abundance: few
CDR3nt: TGTGCCAGCAGTCATAGTTCGGGCTACGAGCAGTACTTC
CDR3aa: CASSHSSGYEQYF

j_gene: TRBJ2-1
v_gene: TRBV3-1/TRBV3-2
d_gene: TRBD2
abundance: NA
CDR3nt: TGTGCCAGCAGCGCCGGACTAGCAGACTACAATGAGCAGTTCTTC
CDR3aa: CASSAGLADYNEQFF

j_gene: TRBJ2-3
v_gene: TRBV9
d_gene: TRBD2
abundance: NA
CDR3nt: TGTGCCAGCAGCGTAGATATCTGGACTAGCGGGGGGAGCACAGATACGCAGTATTTT
CDR3aa: CASSVDIWTSGGSTDTQYF

j_gene: TRBJ2-1
v_gene: TRBV6-1
d_gene: NA
abundance: NA
CDR3nt: TGTGCCAGCAGTGAGGCAGGGGTGGCGGCGGAGCAGTTCTTC
CDR3aa: CASSEAGVAAEQFF

j_gene: TRBJ1-1
v_gene: TRBV19
d_gene: TRBD1
abundance: once
CDR3nt: TGTGCCAGTAGTACCCAGATGACAGGGGAAGCTTTCTTT
CDR3aa: CASSTQMTGEAFF

j_gene: TRBJ2-1
v_gene: TRBV3-1/TRBV3-2
d_gene: TRBD1
abundance: NA
CDR3nt: TGTGCCAGCAGCCAAGATCACGGACAGGGGGGGGAATGGTTCTTC
CDR3aa: CASSQDHGQGGEWFF

j_gene: TRBJ2-2
v_gene: TRBV18
d_gene: TRBD2
abundance: NA
CDR3nt: TGTGCCAGCTCGCATCCGGGACTAGCGGGGGCAACCGGGGAGCTGTTTTTT
CDR3aa: CASSHPGLAGATGELFF

j_gene: TRBJ1-1
v_gene: TRBV5-8
d_gene: NA
abundance: NA
CDR3nt: TGTTCTGCACGGGCAAGGGGGAACACTGAAGCTTTCTTT
CDR3aa: CSARARGNTEAFF

j_gene: TRBJ1-5
v_gene: TRBV21-1
d_gene: NA
abundance: NA
CDR3nt: TGTGCCAGCAGCAGCTACAGGGAAGTCCAAAAGGGCCCAATCGATCAGCCCCAGCATTTT
CDR3aa: CASSSYREVQKGPIDQPQHF

j_gene: TRBJ2-2
v_gene: TRBV11-1
d_gene: NA
abundance: NA
CDR3nt: TGTGCCAGCAGCACAGGACAGATGAACACCGGGGAGCTGTTTTTT
CDR3aa: CASSTGQMNTGELFF

j_gene: TRBJ1-2
v_gene: TRBV29-1
d_gene: NA
abundance: NA
CDR3nt: TGCAGCGCAGTCACCGGGGGAGGGAATGGCTACACCTTC
CDR3aa: CSAVTGGGNGYTF

j_gene: TRBJ2-2
v_gene: TRBV18
d_gene: TRBD1
abundance: NA
CDR3nt: TGTGCCAGCTCACCGGCCGGGACAGCCAACACCGGGGAGCTGTTTTTT
CDR3aa: CASSPAGTANTGELFF

j_gene: TRBJ2-7
v_gene: TRBV15
d_gene: NA
abundance: NA
CDR3nt: TGTGCCACCAGCAGGGGCTTAAGACAGTACTTC
CDR3aa: CATSRGLRQYF

j_gene: TRBJ1-2
v_gene: TRBV30
d_gene: NA
abundance: NA
CDR3nt: TGTGCCTGTTCTTACACAGGCTATGGCTACACCTTC
CDR3aa: CACSYTGYGYTF